The 29 T cell receptor beta chains listed next were all sequenced from one sample in a study of blood T cell repertoires in COVID-19. TCRdb keeps only in-frame clones here, not all; method: immunoSEQ multiplex PCR. The sample carries 140,000 or so clones, 75% to 85% recorded once. The specimen sequenced was peripheral blood. Receptor source: a man between 60 and 75 years old with active or convalescent COVID-19.

The V and J genes are TRBV24-1 and TRBJ1-6; 7 positions match TRBD1. Per germline, CDR1 KGHDR and CDR2 SFDVKD. The junction had 7 bases not matched to a gene; V was cut back by 2 bases and J by 7 bases. This CDR3 region has 16 residues. The CDR3 loop reads CATSDSRTGANSPLHF. In DNA form, the CDR3 reads TGTGCCACCAGTGATTCCCGGACAGGAGCCAATTCACCCCTCCACTTT.

The V call is TRBV30, the J call TRBJ2-5, with 9 positions matching TRBD1. After removal of 3 bases from V and 4 bases from J, the junction contained 12 bases not matched to a gene. Germline-derived CDR1 and CDR2 are GTSNPN and SVGIG (reference sequence). The CDR3 runs 16 residues. This CDR3 reads CAWRETGTGIRETQYF. The CDR3 DNA is TGTGCCTGGAGGGAAACCGGGACAGGGATAAGAGAGACCCAGTACTTC.

The V gene is TRBV28, the J gene TRBJ2-5, with D perhaps matching TRBD1 (5 bases). Trimming removed 5 bases from V and 2 bases from J, with 15 bases in between. The length of the CDR3 is 15 residues. The germline V gene encodes CDR1 MDHEN and CDR2 SYDVKM. Written as DNA, the CDR3 is TGTGCCAGCAGTCCCAACCGCAGGGTTCAAGAGACCCAGTACTTC. Its translation is CASSPNRRVQETQYF. Combining the CDR3 with reference TRBV28 and TRBJ2-5 gives the whole variable domain DVKVTQSSRYLVKRTGEKVFLECVQDMDHENMFWYRQDPGLGLRLIYFSYDVKMKEKGDIPEGYSVSREKKERFSLILESASTNQTSMYLCASSPNRRVQETQYFGPGTRLLVL.

This rearrangement joins TRBV15 to TRBJ1-5; D call uncertain. This CDR3 is 16 amino acids long. With 0 bases removed from V and 5 bases from J, the gap between germline ends came to 14 bases. Germline V CDR1 and CDR2: LNHNV, YYDKDF (reference sequence). CDR3 amino acids: CATSRESYPPYQPQHF. In DNA form, the CDR3 reads TGTGCCACCAGCAGAGAGTCCTATCCCCCCTATCAGCCCCAGCATTTT. Full variable domain (outside the CDR3, taken from reference TRBV15 and TRBJ1-5): DAMVIQNPRYQVTQFGKPVTLSCSQTLNHNVMYWYQQKSSQAPKLLFHYYDKDFNNEADTPDNFQSRRPNTSFCFLDIRSPGLGDTAMYLCATSRESYPPYQPQHFGDGTRLSIL.

This clone was observed a single time. J is TRBJ1-6 and V is TRBV4-3, with D possibly TRBD1 on 6 matching bases. The germline gives CDR1 LGHNA, CDR2 YSLEER. This CDR3 has 17 residues. V was shortened by 0 bases and J by 10 bases, with 19 bases between the two germline ends. The CDR3 sequence: CASSQDSQQGRSSPLHF. The CDR3 DNA reads TGCGCCAGCAGCCAAGATTCACAACAGGGACGGTCCTCACCCCTCCACTTT.

The V and J genes are TRBV30 and TRBJ2-1; 9 nucleotides agree with TRBD2. This CDR3 is 12 amino acids long. The V gene end was trimmed by 5 bases and the J gene end by 9 bases; junction bases not matched to a gene: 5. Germline V gene data show CDR1 as GTSNPN and CDR2 as SVGIG (reference sequence). CDR3: CAWAGGRFEQFF. In DNA form, the CDR3 reads TGTGCCTGGGCGGGGGGGCGATTTGAGCAGTTCTTC. Drawing the rest from reference TRBV30 and TRBJ2-1, the complete variable domain is SQTIHQWPATLVQPVGSPLSLECTVEGTSNPNLYWYRQAAGRGLQLLFYSVGIGQISSEVPQNLSASRPQDRQFILSSKKLLLSDSGFYLCAWAGGRFEQFFGPGTRLTVL.

The chain's CDR3 is CASKSMGQVNTGELFF. CDR3 nucleotides: TGTGCCAGTAAATCCATGGGACAGGTGAACACCGGGGAGCTGTTTTTT. The chain uses TRBV19 and TRBJ2-2; 8 bases are shared with TRBD1. Trimming removed 7 bases from V and 1 base from J; junction bases left unmatched: 8. The CDR3 is 16 amino acids. The germline V gene has CDR1 LNHDA and CDR2 SQIVND (reference sequence).

DNA of the CDR3: TGTGCCAGCAGTTTAGGCGGGACCAGCACAGATACGCAGTATTTT. It translates to CASSLGGTSTDTQYF. The chain recombines TRBV27 with TRBJ2-3, with D possibly matching TRBD2 (6 bases). The V and J ends lost 2 bases and 0 bases respectively, with 9 bases between them. CDR3 size: 15 residues. Germline assignment: CDR1 MNHEY and CDR2 SMNVEV (reference sequence).

The chain couples TRBV27 to TRBJ1-2; 8 bases are a match to TRBD1. The V and J ends lost 4 bases and 0 bases, in that order; junction bases with no gene match: 4. Germline V gives CDR1 MNHEY, CDR2 SMNVEV (reference sequence). The CDR3 spans 15 residues. The CDR3 DNA is TGTGCCAGCAGTTCACCGGGACAGGCTAACTATGGCTACACCTTC. Translated: CASSSPGQANYGYTF.

The chain links TRBV28 to TRBJ2-5; 7 bases are a match to TRBD1. Germline assignment: CDR1 MDHEN and CDR2 SYDVKM. This CDR3 has 13 residues. The V and J ends lost 6 bases and 5 bases, in that order; junction bases with no gene match: 6. The DNA of the CDR3 is TGTGCCAGCAGCCCGACAGGGCCGGAGACCCAGTACTTC. Protein product: CASSPTGPETQYF.

V gene TRBV28 combines with J gene TRBJ2-3; D possibly corresponds to TRBD2 (6 bases). Germline loops: CDR1 MDHEN, CDR2 SYDVKM. CDR3 length: 16 amino acids. V lost 0 bases and J lost 2, with 12 bases in between. The CDR3 protein is CASSLWRGPITDTQYF. CDR3 DNA: TGTGCCAGCAGTTTATGGCGGGGTCCAATCACAGATACGCAGTATTTT.

The rearrangement uses TRBV15 and TRBJ2-7, with a tentative D call TRBD1 (5 bases). CDR1 is LNHNV and CDR2 is YYDKDF in the germline V gene (reference sequence). Trimming removed 0 bases from V and 7 bases from J, with 10 bases in between. CDR3 length equals 13 residues. CDR3 amino acids: CATSRDRTQEQYV. For the CDR3, the DNA is TGTGCCACCAGCAGAGATCGGACACAAGAGCAGTACGTC.

This clone was found once. The V call is TRBV5-6, the J call TRBJ1-1; D gene unclear. This CDR3 has 12 amino acids. Germline CDR1 reads SGHDT; CDR2 reads YYEEEE. The V end was cut by 1 base, the J end by 7 bases, with 8 bases between. The DNA of the CDR3 is TGTGCCAGCAGCTTGACACGTAATGAAGCTTTCTTT. This sequence encodes CASSLTRNEAFF.

V usage is TRBV27 and J usage is TRBJ1-4; possible D gene TRBD1, 5 bases. V was clipped by 2 bases and J by 8 bases, with 9 bases between them. This CDR3 comprises 13 residues. CDR1 and CDR2 (germline): MNHEY, SMNVEV (reference sequence). The CDR3 spells CASSLGYREKLFF. The CDR3 DNA is TGTGCCAGCAGTTTAGGTTACAGGGAAAAACTGTTTTTT.

Turning to this clone: At one boundary the junction diverges from the germline segment, which might be a read error. This sequence joins TRBV19 and TRBJ1-2; 7 bases are a match to TRBD1. Germline assignment: CDR1 LNHDA and CDR2 SQIVND (reference sequence). CDR3 length: 15 residues. The CDR3 spells CASTIDRGRNYGYTF. The CDR3 DNA reads TGTGCCAGTACTATAGATAGGGGGCGAAACTATGGCTACACCTTC.

The genes are TRBV18 and TRBJ1-4, with TRBD1 matching 7 bases. The V gene end was trimmed by 3 bases and the J gene end by 5 bases; junction bases not matched to a gene: 6. The CDR3 sequence is 15 residues long. Germline loops: CDR1 KGHSH, CDR2 LQKENI. Here the CDR3 DNA reads TGTGCCAGCTCACCCCGGACAGGCTCGAATGAAAAACTGTTTTTT. It specifies CASSPRTGSNEKLFF.

The chain recombines TRBV5-1 with TRBJ1-1, with a possible D match to TRBD1 (5 bases). Germline V gives CDR1 SGHRS, CDR2 YFSETQ. Trimming stripped 6 bases from V and 1 base from J, with 10 bases between. CDR3 size: 13 residues. The CDR3 spells CASTTDPNTEAFF. In nucleotides, the CDR3 is TGCGCCAGCACGACAGATCCGAACACTGAAGCTTTCTTT.

As DNA, the CDR3 is TGTGCCAGCAGCCCCCGGGACAGGGGCTACGAGCAGTACTTC. Translated, it gives CASSPRDRGYEQYF. The genes are TRBV6-2 or TRBV6-3 and TRBJ2-7, with 10 bases that match TRBD1. Germline V CDR1 and CDR2: MNHEY, SVGEGT. The CDR3 covers 14 residues. V gave up 6 bases and J gave up 3 bases; unmatched junction bases: 5.

This chain uses TRBV2 with TRBJ1-6, with D hard to call. Germline CDR1 and CDR2: SNHLY and FYNNEI. This CDR3 comprises 15 residues. V gave up 4 bases and J gave up 0 bases, with 7 bases separating them. The CDR3 nucleotides read TGTGCCAGCAGTGGAGAGAGCTCCTATAATTCACCCCTCCACTTT. This codes for CASSGESSYNSPLHF.

The V and J genes are TRBV28 and TRBJ2-7; maybe TRBD1 (5 bases). Germline loops: CDR1 MDHEN, CDR2 SYDVKM. CDR3 size: 12 residues. V gave up 6 bases and J gave up 3 bases, with 9 bases separating them. The CDR3 nucleotides are TGTGCCAGCAGCAGCAGGGACTACGAGCAGTACGTC. It specifies CASSSRDYEQYV.

The chain recombines TRBV12-3 or TRBV12-4 with TRBJ1-2; maybe TRBD1 (6 bases). Trimming shortened V by 4 bases and J by 8 bases, and 11 bases separated the two germline ends. CDR3 length equals 12 residues. This chain's CDR3 is CASSSTGTGYTF. Here the CDR3 DNA reads TGTGCCAGCAGTTCTACCGGGACAGGCTACACCTTC.

The rearrangement uses TRBV18 and TRBJ1-3, with a weak D call TRBD1 (6 bases). CDR3 length equals 15 residues. Per germline, CDR1 KGHSH and CDR2 LQKENI. Trimming left V 6 bases short and J 0 bases short, with 12 bases between. The CDR3 reads CASSNDRSSGNTIYF. The DNA for the CDR3 is TGTGCCAGCTCCAATGACAGGAGCTCTGGAAACACCATATATTTT.

The genes are TRBV9 and TRBJ1-6, with 8 bases aligning to TRBD1. Germline V gene data show CDR1 as SGDLS and CDR2 as YYNGEE. The CDR3 length is 14 residues. V gave up 3 bases and J gave up 9 bases; unmatched junction bases: 5. The CDR3 protein is CASSALTGVSPLHF. DNA of the CDR3: TGTGCCAGCAGCGCCCTGACAGGGGTTTCACCCCTCCACTTT.

V and J are TRBV4-1 and TRBJ1-2; 9 bases are shared with TRBD1. CDR3 length equals 15 residues. CDR1 and CDR2 from the germline V gene are MGHRA and YSYEKL. The trim removed 0 bases at V and 2 bases at J, leaving 1 base unmatched. CDR3 in DNA: TGCGCCAGCAGCCAAGATGGGACAGGGAACTATGGCTACACCTTC. Amino acid sequence: CASSQDGTGNYGYTF.

This chain joins TRBV7-2 and TRBJ1-4, with 7 bases matching TRBD1. The length of the CDR3 is 15 residues. CDR1 and CDR2 from the germline V gene are SGHTA and FQGNSA. Germline trimming cut 2 bases from V and 5 bases from J; bases unmatched to any gene: 5. This CDR3 reads CASSLLGQRNEKLFF. The CDR3 region has the DNA TGTGCCAGCAGCTTATTGGGACAGAGGAATGAAAAACTGTTTTTT.

This clone was seen a single time. V and J are TRBV11-2 and TRBJ1-2; no definite D call. In germline, CDR1 is SGHAT, CDR2 FQNNGV. Trimming pared 0 bases from V and 5 bases from J, leaving 7 bases between. The length of the CDR3 is 13 residues. CDR3 residues: CASSLDREYGYTF. CDR3 sequence (DNA): TGTGCCAGCAGCTTAGATCGAGAGTATGGCTACACCTTC. Combining the CDR3 with reference TRBV11-2 and TRBJ1-2 gives the whole variable domain EAGVAQSPRYKIIEKRQSVAFWCNPISGHATLYWYQQILGQGPKLLIQFQNNGVVDDSQLPKDRFSAERLKGVDSTLKIQPAKLEDSAVYLCASSLDREYGYTFGSGTRLTVV.

Only one count was recorded for this clone. V is TRBV21-1 and J is TRBJ1-2. TRBV21-1 is a pseudogene. This CDR3 has 11 amino acids. CDR3 residues: CASSRGRGYTF. The CDR3 region has the DNA TGTGCCAGCAGCAGGGGGAGGGGCTACACCTTC.

This chain joins TRBV7-9 and TRBJ2-4, with D uncertain. The CDR3 spans 14 residues. Per the germline V gene, CDR1 is SEHNR and CDR2 is FQNEAQ (reference sequence). V shed 5 bases and J shed 0 bases, with 8 bases lying between them. The CDR3 DNA is TGTGCCAGCAGCCATCCTATAGCCAAAAACATTCAGTACTTC. Its translation: CASSHPIAKNIQYF. Full variable domain (rest looked up from reference TRBV7-9 and TRBJ2-4): DTGVSQNPRHKITKRGQNVTFRCDPISEHNRLYWYRQTLGQGPEFLTYFQNEAQLEKSRLLSDRFSAERPKGSFSTLEIQRTEQGDSAMYLCASSHPIAKNIQYFGAGTRLSVL.

This clone has only a few counts. The sample contains more than one DNA sequence encoding this CDR3. The V call is TRBV9, the J call TRBJ2-3; TRBD2 agrees at 8 bases. V gave up 0 bases and J gave up 4 bases; unmatched junction bases: 4. In germline, CDR1 is SGDLS, CDR2 YYNGEE. The CDR3 is 15 amino acids. This CDR3 is CASSVGGLASDTQYF. DNA for the CDR3: TGTGCCAGCAGCGTAGGTGGACTAGCATCAGATACGCAGTATTTT.